Presented here are 8 T cell receptor beta chains from one specimen sequenced in a study of T cells in Graves' hyperthyroidism and ophthalmopathy. It was RNA transcripts that yielded the amplified TCR beta CDR3 regions. The TCR CDR3 first-round RT-PCR relied on the HTBI primer set. From the multiplex PCR reads, TCRdb called clonotypes with MiXCR, one entry per CDR3 protein. The sample has a few hundred thousand distinct CDR3 sequences; 40% to 55% are singletons. Sequencing was carried out using peripheral blood or thyroid tissue (not recorded which). The origin of the receptors is a woman aged 18-29 years with Graves' hyperthyroidism.

At least ten counts were recorded for this clonotype. CDR3 nucleotide sequence: TGTGCCAGCAGTTTCGTCGGGACAGGGGCGGGGGACACTGAAGCTTTCTTT. Translated: CASSFVGTGAGDTEAFF. The V call is TRBV6-5, the J call TRBJ1-1, with TRBD1 matching 10 bases. After removal of 4 bases from V and 3 bases from J, the junction contained 11 bases not matched to a gene. Germline V gene sequence: CDR1 MNHEY, CDR2 SVGAGI. This CDR3 contains 17 residues.

This clonotype was seen ten or more times. This chain connects TRBV12-5 to TRBJ2-7; 12 nucleotides agree with TRBD2. Losses at the gene ends were 3 bases for V and 6 bases for J; bases not matched to a gene: 3. This CDR3 has 14 residues. CDR1 is LGHNT, CDR2 FRNRAP, per germline. The DNA for the CDR3 is TGTGCTAGTGGTTTACCGGGACTAGCGGGCGAGCAGTACTTC. It encodes CASGLPGLAGEQYF.

This clonotype showed up many times. V gene TRBV12-3 or TRBV12-4 combines with J gene TRBJ1-3; D is unresolved. This CDR3 spans 14 amino acids. The V end lost 5 bases, the J end lost 0 bases, and 8 bases lay between the germline ends. The CDR3 here is CASSRQSSGNTIYF. The CDR3 coding sequence is TGTGCCAGCAGTAGGCAGTCCTCTGGAAACACCATATATTTT.

The rearrangement links TRBV29-1 to TRBJ2-7; D uncertain. Germline loops: CDR1 SQVTM, CDR2 ANQGSEA. Deletions cut 3 bases from V and 2 bases from J, with 8 bases between. This CDR3 is 12 amino acids long. CDR3 sequence reads: CSVEAGPYEQYF. The CDR3 DNA follows: TGCAGCGTTGAGGCCGGACCCTACGAGCAGTACTTC.

In its sample, this clonotype was seen many times. CDR3 DNA sequence: TGTGCCAGCCGAGGACCTTACAATCAGCCCCAGCATTTT. Translating it yields CASRGPYNQPQHF. The chain uses TRBV6-5 and TRBJ1-5, with D unresolved. V was clipped by 8 bases and J by 3 bases, with 11 bases between them. This CDR3 has 13 amino acids. The germline V gene encodes CDR1 MNHEY and CDR2 SVGAGI.

J is TRBJ2-3 and V is TRBV20-1, with TRBD2 matching 14 bases. Per the germline V gene, CDR1 is DFQATT and CDR2 is SNEGSKA (reference sequence). V lost 0 bases, J lost 11 bases, and 13 bases stayed unmatched. This CDR3 has 17 residues. The CDR3 sequence: CSARDLRLAGGPRLQYF. CDR3 bases: TGCAGTGCTAGAGATCTCCGACTAGCGGGAGGGCCTCGCCTGCAGTATTTT.

The sample holds a few counts of this clonotype. V usage is TRBV29-1 and J usage is TRBJ1-5, with D possibly being TRBD1 (5 bases). The germline CDR1 and CDR2 sequences are SQVTM and ANQGSEA. The CDR3 is made up of 12 amino acids. CDR3 sequence reads: CIGSGTNQPQHF. CDR3 coding DNA: TGCATCGGATCAGGGACCAATCAGCCCCAGCATTTT.

Remarks on this clonotype: One end of the junction fails to match germline, which may point to a read error. The chain links TRBV20-1 to TRBJ2-5, with 7 bases lining up with TRBD2. The germline V gene encodes CDR1 DFQATT and CDR2 SNEGSKA (reference sequence). This CDR3 region has 12 residues. The CDR3 nucleotides are TGCAGTGGAGCGGGAACCCAAGAGACCCGGTACTTC. This encodes CSGAGTQETRYF.